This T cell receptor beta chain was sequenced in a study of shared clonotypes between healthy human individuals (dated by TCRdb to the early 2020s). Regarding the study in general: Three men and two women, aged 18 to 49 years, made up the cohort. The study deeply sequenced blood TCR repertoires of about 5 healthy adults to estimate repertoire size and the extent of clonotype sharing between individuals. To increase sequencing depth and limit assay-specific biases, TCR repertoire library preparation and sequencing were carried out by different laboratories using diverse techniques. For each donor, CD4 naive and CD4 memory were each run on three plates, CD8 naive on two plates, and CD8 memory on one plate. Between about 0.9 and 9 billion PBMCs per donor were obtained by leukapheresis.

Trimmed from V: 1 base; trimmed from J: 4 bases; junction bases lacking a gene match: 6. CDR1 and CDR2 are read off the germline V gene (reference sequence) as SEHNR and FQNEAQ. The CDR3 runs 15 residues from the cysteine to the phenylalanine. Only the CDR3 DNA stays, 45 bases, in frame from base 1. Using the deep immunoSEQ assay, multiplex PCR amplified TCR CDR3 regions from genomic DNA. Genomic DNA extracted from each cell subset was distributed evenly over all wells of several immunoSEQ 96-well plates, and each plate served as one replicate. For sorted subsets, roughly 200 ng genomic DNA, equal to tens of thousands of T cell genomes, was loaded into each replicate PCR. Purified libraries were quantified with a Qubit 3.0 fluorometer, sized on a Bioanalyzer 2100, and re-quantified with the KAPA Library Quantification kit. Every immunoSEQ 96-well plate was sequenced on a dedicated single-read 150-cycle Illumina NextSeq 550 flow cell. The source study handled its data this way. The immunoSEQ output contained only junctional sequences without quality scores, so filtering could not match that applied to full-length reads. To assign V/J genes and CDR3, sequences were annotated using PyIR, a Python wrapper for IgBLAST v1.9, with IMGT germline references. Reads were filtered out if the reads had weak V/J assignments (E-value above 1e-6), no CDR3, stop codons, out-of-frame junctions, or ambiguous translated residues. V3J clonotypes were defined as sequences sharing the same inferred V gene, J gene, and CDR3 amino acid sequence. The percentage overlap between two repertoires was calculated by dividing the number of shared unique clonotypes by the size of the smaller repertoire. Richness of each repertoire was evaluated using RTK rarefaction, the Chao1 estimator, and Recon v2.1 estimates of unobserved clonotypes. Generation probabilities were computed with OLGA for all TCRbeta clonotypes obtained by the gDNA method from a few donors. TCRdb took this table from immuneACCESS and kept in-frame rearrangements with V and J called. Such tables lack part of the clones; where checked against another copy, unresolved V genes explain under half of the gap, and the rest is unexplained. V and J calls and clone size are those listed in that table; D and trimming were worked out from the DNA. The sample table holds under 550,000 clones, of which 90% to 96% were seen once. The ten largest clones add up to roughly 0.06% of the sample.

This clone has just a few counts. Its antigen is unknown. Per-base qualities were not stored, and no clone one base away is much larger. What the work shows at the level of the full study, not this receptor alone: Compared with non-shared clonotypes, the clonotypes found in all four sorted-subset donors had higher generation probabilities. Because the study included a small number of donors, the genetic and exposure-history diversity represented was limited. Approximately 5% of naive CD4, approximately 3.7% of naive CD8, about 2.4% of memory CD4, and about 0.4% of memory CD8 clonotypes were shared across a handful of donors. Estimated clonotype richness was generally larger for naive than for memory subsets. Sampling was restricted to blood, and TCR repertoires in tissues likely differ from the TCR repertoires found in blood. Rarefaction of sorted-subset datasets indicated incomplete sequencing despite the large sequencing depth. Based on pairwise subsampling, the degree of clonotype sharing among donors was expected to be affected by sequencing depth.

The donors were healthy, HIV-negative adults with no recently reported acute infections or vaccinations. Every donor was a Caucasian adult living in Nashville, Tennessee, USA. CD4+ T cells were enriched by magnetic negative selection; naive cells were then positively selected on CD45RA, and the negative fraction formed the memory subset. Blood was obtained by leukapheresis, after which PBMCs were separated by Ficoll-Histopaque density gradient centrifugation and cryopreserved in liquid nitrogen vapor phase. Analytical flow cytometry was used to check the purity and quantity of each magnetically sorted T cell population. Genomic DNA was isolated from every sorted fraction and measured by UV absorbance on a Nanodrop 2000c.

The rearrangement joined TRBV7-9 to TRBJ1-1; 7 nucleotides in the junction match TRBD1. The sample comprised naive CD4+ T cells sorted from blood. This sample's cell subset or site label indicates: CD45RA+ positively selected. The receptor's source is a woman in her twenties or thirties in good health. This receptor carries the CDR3 CASSLVGRGSTEAFF. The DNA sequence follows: TGTGCCAGCAGCTTAGTGGGCAGGGGGAGCACTGAAGCTTTCTTT.